These 4 T cell receptor beta chains were all obtained from the same sample, sequenced in a study of cytomegalovirus exposure and HLA in healthy donors. 60 Vbeta and 13 Jbeta primers were used in PCR. Sequencing used immunoSEQ multiplex PCR; TCRdb keeps in-frame clones, though not all of them. The sample has fewer than 250,000 clones; 70% to 80% are singletons. The sequencing input was PBMCs. The receptors here all came from a male donor in good health and CMV-seropositive.

The count of this clone is one. The J gene is TRBJ2-1, the V gene TRBV7-5; TRBD2 is the table's D call and was not checked against the DNA. TRBV7-5 represents a pseudogene. The CDR3 is 15 residues long. In DNA, the CDR3 is TGTGTCAGAAGCGTTGTGCGGGGGGCCTACAATGAGCAGTTCTTC. Protein: CVRSVVRGAYNEQFF.

The chain is built from TRBV7-9 and TRBJ2-7; D might be TRBD2 (6 bases). V shed 7 bases and J shed 2 bases, with 15 bases lying between them. The CDR3 is 14 amino acids. CDR1 and CDR2 (germline): SEHNR, FQNEAQ (reference sequence). The DNA of the CDR3 is TGTGCCAGCAACCGGGACTCCGGACCCTACGAGCAGTACTTC. Its translation is CASNRDSGPYEQYF.

The chain links TRBV7-9 to TRBJ2-2, with 8 bases fitting TRBD2. The CDR3 consists of 16 residues. Germline V CDR1 and CDR2: SEHNR, FQNEAQ (reference sequence). The junction had 13 bases not matched to a gene; V was cut back by 10 bases and J by 3 bases. CDR3 amino acids: CATLSGEGRDTGELFF. CDR3 DNA sequence: TGTGCCACCCTTAGCGGGGAGGGCCGCGACACCGGGGAGCTGTTTTTT.

The chain combines TRBV5-1 with TRBJ2-7, with a tentative D call TRBD2 (6 bases). V lost 1 base, J lost 3 bases, and 14 bases lay in between. The CDR3 contains 15 residues. Per germline, CDR1 SGHRS and CDR2 YFSETQ. Here the CDR3 reads CASSLTPQGGYEQYF. In DNA form, the CDR3 reads TGCGCCAGCAGCTTGACCCCCCAGGGAGGCTACGAGCAGTACTTC.